What follows are 13 T cell receptor beta chains derived from one specimen sequenced in a study of T cells in women clearing cervical HPV infection. Profiling relied on immunoSEQ multiplex PCR, and the TCRdb table lists in-frame clones only, not all of them. Its table lists under 50,000 clones. Sample: blood buffy coat. These receptors originate from a woman aged 18 to 75 with a cervical HPV16 infection that either progressed to CIN3+ or cleared (not recorded which).

Notes on this clone: The read halts 3 residues ahead of the CDR3 end, with the missing end drawn from the germline J gene. This chain links TRBV18 with TRBJ1-2, with D possibly matching TRBD1 (6 bases). Per the germline V gene, CDR1 is KGHSH and CDR2 is LQKENI. CDR3 length: 13 amino acids. CDR3 amino acids: CASSPAQGGGYTF. CDR3 DNA (partial): TGTGCCAGCTCACCAGCACAGGGTGGAGGC.

Regarding this clone: The read halts 3 residues ahead of the CDR3 end, with the missing end drawn from the germline J gene. The V gene is TRBV2, the J gene TRBJ2-2; D uncertain. CDR1 and CDR2 (germline): SNHLY, FYNNEI. V was clipped by 7 bases and J by 0 bases, with 3 bases between them. CDR3 length equals 12 residues. CDR3 DNA (partial): TGTGCCAGCACGGCGAACACCGGGGAG. As protein: CASTANTGE. The whole CDR3 is CASTANTGELFF.

In regard to this clone: The read ends 3 residues before the CDR3 terminus; that terminus is restored from the germline J gene. The chain couples TRBV19 to TRBJ2-1; 8 nucleotides align to TRBD1. Germline V CDR1 and CDR2: LNHDA, SQIVND (reference sequence). J gave up 5 bases and V 6 bases, and 3 bases lay outside the gene matches. This CDR3 spans 13 amino acids. The sequenced CDR3 bases are TGTGCCAGTAGCGGACAGGGAAACAATGAG. This codes for CASSGQGNNE. From start to end, the CDR3 is CASSGQGNNEQFF.

With regard to this clone: The read terminates 3 residues ahead of where the CDR3 ends, so the germline J gene completes it. This sequence joins TRBV19 and TRBJ2-2; D may be TRBD1 (5 bases). The CDR3 is made up of 13 amino acids. CDR1 is LNHDA and CDR2 is SQIVND in the germline V gene (reference sequence). CDR3 region: CASTVGRGSPLFF. The CDR3 bases that were read are TGTGCCAGTACGGTGGGAAGGGGATCACCG.

Regarding this clone: The read halts 3 residues ahead of the CDR3 end, with the missing end drawn from the germline J gene. The chain joins TRBV7-3 to TRBJ2-2; TRBD2 might be the D (5 bases). The length of the CDR3 is 15 residues. Germline V lookup: CDR1 SGHTA, CDR2 FQGTGA. V lost 5 bases, J lost 0 bases, and 10 bases lay in between. Partial CDR3 DNA: TGTGCCAGCAGCCGTGGACTCGCGAACACCGGGGAG. It is translated as CASSRGLANTGE. The CDR3, in full, reads CASSRGLANTGELFF.

In the case of this clone: From the germline J gene comes the end of the CDR3, since the read stops 3 residues before it. The rearrangement links TRBV6-2 or TRBV6-3 to TRBJ2-1, with 13 bases identical to TRBD2. J gave up 7 bases and V 8 bases, and 2 bases lay outside the gene matches. The CDR3 extends over 13 amino acids. CDR1 and CDR2 (germline): MNHEY, SVGEGT. This CDR3 reads CASSGLAGNEQFF. The part of the CDR3 DNA that was read is TGTGCCAGCTCGGGACTAGCGGGAAATGAG.

This clone is deemed medium-sized by its frequency. The CDR3 bases that were read are TGTGCCTGGAGTGGGGCAGGGGGCGCGGTAGACGAG. This gives the protein CAWSGAGGAVDE. The CDR3, in full, reads CAWSGAGGAVDEQYF. V gene TRBV30 combines with J gene TRBJ2-7, with 8 bases that match TRBD1. The read halts 3 residues ahead of the CDR3 end, with the missing end drawn from the germline J gene. Germline CDR1 GTSNPN, CDR2 SVGIG (reference sequence). V was clipped by 1 base and J by 5 bases; unmatched bases: 10. This CDR3 has 15 residues.

Remarks on this clone: The CDR3 end lies 3 residues beyond the end of the read and is filled in from the germline J gene. V is TRBV19 and J is TRBJ1-1; D ambiguous. Germline CDR1 reads LNHDA; CDR2 reads SQIVND (reference sequence). The CDR3 contains 13 residues. V gave up 6 bases and J gave up 4 bases, with 12 bases separating them. The CDR3 loop reads CASRDGVGTEAFF. The DNA read from the CDR3 is TGTGCCAGTAGGGACGGGGTAGGCACTGAA.

As to this clone: The read gets to within 3 residues of the CDR3 end, and the germline J gene fills in the rest. The chain recombines TRBV30 with TRBJ2-1; 12 positions match TRBD2. V dropped 1 base and J dropped 3; count of bases not matched to a gene: 7. Germline V gene lookup returns CDR1 GTSNPN and CDR2 SVGIG (reference sequence). The CDR3 extends over 17 amino acids. The sequenced CDR3 bases are TGTGCCTGGAGTGCCCTAGCGGGAGGGCCGATCTACAATGAG. Encoded protein: CAWSALAGGPIYNE. The entire CDR3 protein is CAWSALAGGPIYNEQFF.

With respect to this clone: The read terminates 3 residues before the CDR3 end, so the remaining end is supplied by the germline J gene. The chain employs TRBV20-1 and TRBJ2-5; 8 bases fit TRBD2. Germline CDR1 and CDR2: DFQATT and SNEGSKA (reference sequence). The CDR3 is 14 amino acids. J was trimmed by 5 bases and V by 1 base; bases with no gene match: 6. The CDR3 is CSARVGGGLETQYF. The CDR3 bases that were read are TGCAGTGCTAGAGTCGGGGGGGGGCTTGAGACC.

Turning to this clone: The observed sequence ends 3 residues before the CDR3 terminus, with the missing tail filled in from the germline J gene. The chain joins TRBV18 to TRBJ1-1; TRBD1 matches at 9 bases. Germline assignment: CDR1 KGHSH and CDR2 LQKENI. The CDR3 contains 14 residues. The V and J ends lost 3 bases and 7 bases, in that order; junction bases with no gene match: 6. The sequenced CDR3 bases are TGTGCCAGCTCACCCACGGAGGACAGGGGTGAA. It translates to CASSPTEDRGE. The CDR3 in its entirety is CASSPTEDRGEAFF.

About this clone itself: The sequence runs out 3 residues before the end of the CDR3; the remainder is reconstructed from the germline J gene. This rearrangement joins TRBV29-1 to TRBJ1-4; D unresolved. CDR1 is SQVTM and CDR2 is ANQGSEA in the germline V gene. This CDR3 has 12 amino acids. CDR3 residues: CSVEDVGGKLFF. CDR3 bases read: TGCAGCGTTGAAGACGTCGGAGGGAAA.

With respect to this clone: The read stops 3 residues short of the end of the CDR3; the missing end is completed from the germline J gene. This chain connects TRBV5-1 to TRBJ2-4, with unresolved D. Germline CDR1 and CDR2: SGHRS and YFSETQ. This CDR3 region has 13 residues. CDR3 bases read: TGCGCCAGCAGCTTGCAGGAAGGGCAGCCT. Translated: CASSLQEGQP. The whole CDR3 is CASSLQEGQPQYF. Full variable domain (outside the CDR3, taken from reference TRBV5-1 and TRBJ2-4): KAGVTQTPRYLIKTRGQQVTLSCSPISGHRSVSWYQQTPGQGLQFLFEYFSETQRNKGNFPGRFSGRQFSNSRSEMNVSTLELGDSALYLCASSLQEGQPQYFGAGTRLSVL.